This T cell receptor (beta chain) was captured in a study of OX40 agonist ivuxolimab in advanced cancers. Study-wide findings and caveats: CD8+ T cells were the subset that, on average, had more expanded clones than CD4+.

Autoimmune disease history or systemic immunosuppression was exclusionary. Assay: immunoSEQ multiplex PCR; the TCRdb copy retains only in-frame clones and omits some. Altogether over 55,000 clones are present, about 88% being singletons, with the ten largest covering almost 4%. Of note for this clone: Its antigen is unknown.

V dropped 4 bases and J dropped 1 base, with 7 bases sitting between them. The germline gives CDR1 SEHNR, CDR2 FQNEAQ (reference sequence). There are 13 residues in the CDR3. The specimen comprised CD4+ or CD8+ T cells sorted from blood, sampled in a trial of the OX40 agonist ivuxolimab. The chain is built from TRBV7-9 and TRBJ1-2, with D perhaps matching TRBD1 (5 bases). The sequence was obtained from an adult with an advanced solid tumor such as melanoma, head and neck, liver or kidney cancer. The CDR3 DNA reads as TGTGCCAGCAGCTCACAGGTTAACTATGGCTACACCTTC. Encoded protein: CASSSQVNYGYTF.